The present T cell receptor beta chain was sequenced within a study of early T cells in non-severe SARS-CoV-2 infection. This clonotype was observed once. Germline values: CDR1 SGHRS, CDR2 YFSETQ. The CDR3 covers 16 residues. Trimming removed 0 bases from V and 3 bases from J; junction bases left unmatched: 8. Separate cDNA molecules each had unique molecular identifiers attached to them. Each CDR3 protein is one row after TCRdb ran MiXCR on the 5' RACE reads. The sample holds about 60,000 distinct CDR3 sequences, around an eighth seen once. The sequenced material came from whole blood. This TCR was sampled from an adult who was a healthcare worker with PCR-confirmed SARS-CoV-2 infection or an uninfected control (not recorded which). The V call is TRBV5-1, the J call TRBJ2-5, with 7 bases identical to TRBD2. CDR3 DNA: TGCGCCAGCAGCTTGGCCGGGGGGTCCTTCGAAGAGACCCAGTACTTC. The encoded protein is CASSLAGGSFEETQYF.